This is a list of T cell receptor beta chains from one sample in a study of blood T cell repertoires in COVID-19. TCRdb keeps only in-frame clones here, not all; method: immunoSEQ multiplex PCR. The sample shows some 80,000 clones, roughly nine tenths of them seen only once. Sequencing was carried out using peripheral blood. These receptors were obtained from a woman between 50 and 59 years old with active or convalescent COVID-19. CDR3s include the opening cysteine and the closing phenylalanine or tryptophan. D genes are given only for firm matches. Clone sizes are given selectively: once, few, many, or a class where the clone is expanded.

clone_size,d_call,j_call,v_call,cdr3_aa,cdr3_nt
-,TRBD1,TRBJ1-1,TRBV6-5,CASNRGDTEAFF,TGTGCCAGCAACAGGGGGGACACTGAAGCTTTCTTT
-,TRBD1,TRBJ1-2,TRBV9,CASSVDPGTGGSYGYTF,TGTGCCAGCAGCGTTGATCCGGGGACAGGGGGCAGCTATGGCTACACCTTC
-,-,TRBJ1-2,TRBV4-3,CASERVYGYTF,TGCGCCAGCGAACGGGTGTATGGCTACACCTTC
few,TRBD1,TRBJ1-1,TRBV29-1,CSVELQGASEAFF,TGCAGCGTTGAGTTACAGGGGGCGTCTGAAGCTTTCTTT
once,TRBD1,TRBJ2-1,TRBV3-1/TRBV3-2,CASSQDRGPFSYNEQFF,TGTGCCAGCAGCCAAGACAGGGGGCCATTCTCCTACAATGAGCAGTTCTTC
-,-,TRBJ2-7,TRBV9,CASSAMGSTSPQQYF,TGTGCCAGCAGCGCCATGGGATCCACTAGTCCCCAGCAGTACTTC
-,TRBD1,TRBJ1-1,TRBV14,CASSRQGALNTEAFF,TGTGCCAGCAGCCGACAGGGGGCCTTGAACACTGAAGCTTTCTTT
-,-,TRBJ1-1,TRBV15,CATGRGREESTEAFF,TGTGCCACCGGGCGAGGGAGGGAAGAGAGCACTGAAGCTTTCTTT
-,-,TRBJ2-3,TRBV7-9,CASSSPGVAESTDTQYF,TGTGCCAGCAGCTCCCCCGGGGTAGCGGAAAGCACAGATACGCAGTATTTT
-,-,TRBJ1-2,TRBV27,CASSLSQGNYGYTF,TGTGCCAGCAGTTTATCGCAGGGTAACTATGGCTACACCTTC
-,-,TRBJ2-7,TRBV20-1,CSARAGHEQYF,TGCAGTGCTAGAGCTGGGCACGAGCAGTACTTC
-,-,TRBJ1-1,TRBV20-1,CSARVKTEAFF,TGCAGTGCTAGAGTAAAAACTGAAGCTTTCTTT
-,-,TRBJ1-1,TRBV9,CASSVDPIQGNTEAFF,TGTGCCAGCAGCGTAGACCCTATACAGGGAAACACTGAAGCTTTCTTT
-,-,TRBJ2-1,TRBV2,CASTAVYNEQFF,TGTGCCAGCACTGCGGTCTACAATGAGCAGTTCTTC
-,-,TRBJ2-1,TRBV12-5,CASGLTAGFYNEQFF,TGTGCTAGTGGTTTAACGGCAGGATTTTACAATGAGCAGTTCTTC
-,-,TRBJ2-1,TRBV27,CASSYSSGLQGHEQFF,TGTGCCAGCAGTTACTCCTCGGGTCTGCAGGGCCATGAGCAGTTCTTC
few,-,TRBJ2-5,TRBV11-3,CASSLDAGAGETQYF,TGTGCCAGCAGCTTAGATGCAGGGGCGGGAGAGACCCAGTACTTC
-,-,TRBJ1-3,TRBV6-1,CATSDSRPSGNTIYF,TGTGCCACTTCGGACAGCCGCCCCTCTGGAAACACCATATATTTT
once,-,TRBJ2-1,TRBV9,CASSVAGTSYNEQFF,TGTGCCAGCAGCGTAGCAGGGACATCCTACAATGAGCAGTTCTTC
-,TRBD2,TRBJ2-1,TRBV5-6,CASSMTERGYSYNEQFF,TGTGCCAGCAGCATGACTGAGCGGGGGTACTCCTACAATGAGCAGTTCTTC
-,TRBD1,TRBJ2-3,TRBV5-1,CASRVTGETFGRTDTQYF,TGCGCCAGCAGGGTGACAGGGGAGACCTTTGGACGCACAGATACGCAGTATTTT
-,TRBD2,TRBJ2-3,TRBV7-2,CASSPGTSGGDTQYF,TGTGCCAGCAGCCCTGGGACTAGCGGGGGGGATACGCAGTATTTT
-,-,TRBJ1-2,TRBV7-2,CASSPDKYGYTF,TGTGCCAGCAGTCCAGACAAGTATGGCTACACCTTC
-,TRBD1,TRBJ1-2,TRBV19,CASSPDRDRHYGYTF,TGTGCCAGTAGTCCAGACAGGGATCGGCACTATGGCTACACCTTC